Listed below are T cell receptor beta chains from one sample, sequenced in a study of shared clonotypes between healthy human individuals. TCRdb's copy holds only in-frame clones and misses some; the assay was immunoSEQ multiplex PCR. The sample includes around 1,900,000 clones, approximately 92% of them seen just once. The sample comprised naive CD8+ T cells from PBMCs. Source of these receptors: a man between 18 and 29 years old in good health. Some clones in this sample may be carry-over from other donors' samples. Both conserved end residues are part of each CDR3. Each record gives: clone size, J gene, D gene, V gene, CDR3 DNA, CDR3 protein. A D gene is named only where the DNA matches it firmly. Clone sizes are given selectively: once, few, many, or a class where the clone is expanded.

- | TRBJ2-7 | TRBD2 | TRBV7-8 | TGTGCCAGCAGCTTCTTCCGGACTAGCGGGAGTCTCGAGCAGTACTTC | CASSFFRTSGSLEQYF
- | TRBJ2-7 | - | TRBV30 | TGTGCCTGGAGTTTTCGCCACGGGGGCTCCTACGAGCAGTACTTC | CAWSFRHGGSYEQYF
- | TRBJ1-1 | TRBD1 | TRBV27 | TGTGCCAGCAGTGCAGTGCTGGGACAGGGGCTCTTGAACACTGAAGCTTTCTTT | CASSAVLGQGLLNTEAFF
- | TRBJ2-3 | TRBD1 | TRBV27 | TGTGCCAGCAGTTTATCCCCAGGGGGAGCAGATACGCAGTATTTT | CASSLSPGGADTQYF
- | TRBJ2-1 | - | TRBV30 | TGTGCCTGGACGCCGGAGGACCACACCTACAATGAGCAGTTCTTC | CAWTPEDHTYNEQFF
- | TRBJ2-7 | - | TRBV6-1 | TGTGCCAGCAGGCCCCCCTTGGCCTACGAGCAGTACTTC | CASRPPLAYEQYF
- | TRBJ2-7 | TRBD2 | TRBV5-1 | TGCGCCAGCAGCTTGGGGGGACTAGCGGCCGAGCAGTACTTC | CASSLGGLAAEQYF
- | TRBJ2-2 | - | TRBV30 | TGTGCCTGGAGCGGATCGGGGGGCGCGGTAGCCGGGGAGCTGTTTTTT | CAWSGSGGAVAGELFF
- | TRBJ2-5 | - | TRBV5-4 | TGTGCCAGCAGCTTTGGTTCAGGGGCTGCAAGCGAGACCCAGTACTTC | CASSFGSGAASETQYF
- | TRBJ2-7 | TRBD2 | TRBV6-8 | TGTGCCAGCAGTTCCAACTTAACAACGAGGGAGGGTCCCCACGAGCAGTACTTC | CASSSNLTTREGPHEQYF
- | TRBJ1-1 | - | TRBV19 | TGTGCCAGTAGTATGGAGGGAAGGACTGAAGCTTTCTTT | CASSMEGRTEAFF
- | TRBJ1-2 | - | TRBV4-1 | TGCGCCAGCAGCCAAGAGGTTTCGGCTAACTATGGCTACACCTTC | CASSQEVSANYGYTF
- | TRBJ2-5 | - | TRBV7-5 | TGTGTCAGAAGCCAGGGACTAGCGGGAGGATCATGGTTGGAGACCCAGTACTTC | CVRSQGLAGGSWLETQYF
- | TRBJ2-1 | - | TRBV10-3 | TGTGCCATCAGTGAGGCTACAGGCAATGAGCAGTTCTTC | CAISEATGNEQFF
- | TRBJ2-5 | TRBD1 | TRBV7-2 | TGTGCCAGCAGCTCAAGACAGGGGGCGCGAGAGACCCAGTACTTC | CASSSRQGARETQYF
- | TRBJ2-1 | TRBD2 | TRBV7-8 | TGTGCCAGCGGTTCGTTGGGGGGGTCTGAGCAGTTCTTC | CASGSLGGSEQFF
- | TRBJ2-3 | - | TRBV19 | TGTGCCAGTAGCGCGGATACGCAGTATTTT | CASSADTQYF
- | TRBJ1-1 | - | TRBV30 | TGTGCCTGGGGCGGGGGTTACGCTGAAGCTTTCTTT | CAWGGGYAEAFF
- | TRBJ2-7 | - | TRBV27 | TGTGCCAGCAGGACTACCGTCTACGAGCAGTACTTC | CASRTTVYEQYF
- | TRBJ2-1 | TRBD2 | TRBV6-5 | TGTGCCAGCAGTTTGGATTTTAGCGGGAGGTTTGAGTTCTTC | CASSLDFSGRFEFF
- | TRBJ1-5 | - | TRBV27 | TGTGCCAGCAGTTTATCCGTCGGGGAACTCAATCAGCCCCAGCATTTT | CASSLSVGELNQPQHF
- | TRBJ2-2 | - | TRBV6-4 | TGTGCCAGCAGTGAACAGCCGGAGGGCACCGGGGAGCTGTTTTTT | CASSEQPEGTGELFF
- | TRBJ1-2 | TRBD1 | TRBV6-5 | TGTGCCAGCAGTTTTGGATTGGGACAGGGAGGCTATGGCTACACCTTC | CASSFGLGQGGYGYTF
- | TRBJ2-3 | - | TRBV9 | TGTGCCAGCAGCGGAAGCGATAGGCTAGGTACGCAGTATTTT | CASSGSDRLGTQYF
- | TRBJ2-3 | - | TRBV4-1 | TGCGCCAGCAGCCAAGATAGGTCCTACGAGGAGCAGTATTTT | CASSQDRSYEEQYF
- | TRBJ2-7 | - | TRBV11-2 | TGTGCCAGCAGCGATTACTACGAGCAGTACTTC | CASSDYYEQYF
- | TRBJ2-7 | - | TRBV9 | TGTGCCAGCAGCGTAGGGACTGCCCGCTCCTACGAGCAGTACTTC | CASSVGTARSYEQYF
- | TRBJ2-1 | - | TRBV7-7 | TGTGCCAGCAGCTTAGGGCGGCACGGGGAAAATGAGCAGTTCTTC | CASSLGRHGENEQFF
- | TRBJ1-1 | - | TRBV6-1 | TGTGCCAGCATCCAGTTGAGGGGCTCGTCTGAAGCTTTCTTT | CASIQLRGSSEAFF
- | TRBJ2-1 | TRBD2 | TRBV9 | TGTGCCAGCAGCGTAGCGGGGACTAGCGGGAGAAAGGGTAATCTGGACAATGAGCAGTTCTTC | CASSVAGTSGRKGNLDNEQFF
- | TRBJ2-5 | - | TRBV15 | TGTGCCACCAGATATGGGACAACTAAAGAGACCCAGTACTTC | CATRYGTTKETQYF
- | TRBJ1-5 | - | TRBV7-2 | TGTGCCAGCAGCTCCAACGGACGGGGAATCAATCAGCCCCAGCATTTT | CASSSNGRGINQPQHF
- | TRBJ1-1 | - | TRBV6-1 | TGTGCCAGCAGCGGGGGACTTAGGGGATACACTGAAGCTTTCTTT | CASSGGLRGYTEAFF
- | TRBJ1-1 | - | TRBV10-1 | TGCGCCAGCAGTGAGGACAGTACCGAAGAAGCTTTCTTT | CASSEDSTEEAFF
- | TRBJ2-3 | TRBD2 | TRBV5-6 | TGTGCCAGCAGCTTGGGACTAGCGGGATCTTATGATACGCAGTATTTT | CASSLGLAGSYDTQYF
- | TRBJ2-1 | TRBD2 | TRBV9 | TGTGCCAGCAGCGGCGGGACTAGGATCGACAATGAGCAGTTCTTC | CASSGGTRIDNEQFF
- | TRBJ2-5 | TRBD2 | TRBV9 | TGTGCCAGCAGCGTAGCTGTAGCGGGAGAGAGAGAGACCCAGTACTTC | CASSVAVAGERETQYF
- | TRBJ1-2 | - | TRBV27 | TGTGCCAGCGGATTATACACGGGAATAAACTATGGCTACACCTTC | CASGLYTGINYGYTF
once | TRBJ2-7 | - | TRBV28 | TGTGCCAGCAGACCCGCTGGGGGTCGCGGCGGGCCCTACGAGCAGTACTTC | CASRPAGGRGGPYEQYF
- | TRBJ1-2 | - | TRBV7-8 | TGTGCCAGCTACCACGGGACCGCTAACTATGGCTACACCTTC | CASYHGTANYGYTF
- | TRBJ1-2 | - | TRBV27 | TGTGCCAGCAGTTTGACCGGGCAAACTAACTATGGCTACACCTTC | CASSLTGQTNYGYTF
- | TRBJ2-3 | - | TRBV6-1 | TGTGCCAGCAGAGCACCGGGACATGAATCAGATACGCAGTATTTT | CASRAPGHESDTQYF
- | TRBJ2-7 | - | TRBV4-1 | TGCGCCAGCAGCCAAGTCACGGGGGCGAGTTACGAGCAGTACTTC | CASSQVTGASYEQYF
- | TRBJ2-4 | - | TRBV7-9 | TGTGCCAGCAGCCTAGAGATGTGGGAGGACGCCATTCAGTACTTC | CASSLEMWEDAIQYF
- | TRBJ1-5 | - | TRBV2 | TGTGCCAGCAGTACCCCCACGGTTTCCGCTCCGGGGCAGCCCCAGCATTTT | CASSTPTVSAPGQPQHF
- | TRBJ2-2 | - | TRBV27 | TGTGCCAGCAGGGATCGACTAGAGGGCGGGGAGCTGTTTTTT | CASRDRLEGGELFF
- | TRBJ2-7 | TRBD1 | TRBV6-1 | TGTGCCAGCAGTGAAGCTGGAGGACAGGGGTACGAGCAGTACTTC | CASSEAGGQGYEQYF
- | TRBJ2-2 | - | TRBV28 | TGTGCCAGCAGTTTTCCCTCCGGGGAGCTGTTTTTT | CASSFPSGELFF
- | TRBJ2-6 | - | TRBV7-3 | TGTGCCAGCACAGCCTCCTCTGGGGCCAACGTCCTGACTTTC | CASTASSGANVLTF
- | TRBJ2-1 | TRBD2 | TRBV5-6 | TGTGCCAGCAGCACCCCACTAGCGGGAGTACGGTATCCCTACAATGAGCAGTTCTTC | CASSTPLAGVRYPYNEQFF
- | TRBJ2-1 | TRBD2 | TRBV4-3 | TGCGCCAGCAGCCTGCAACTAGCGGGAGGCAATGAGCAGTTCTTC | CASSLQLAGGNEQFF
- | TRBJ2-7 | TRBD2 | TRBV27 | TGTGCCAGCAGTGAACTCCTCCTGGTCGGGAGGGCCCACGAGCAGTACTTC | CASSELLLVGRAHEQYF